These T cell receptor beta chains were read from a single sample in a study of blood T cell repertoires in COVID-19. Produced via immunoSEQ multiplex PCR; TCRdb's table is partial and in-frame only. The table lists 360,000 or so clones, 90% of them singletons, with roughly 6.8% in the top ten. Sequencing was done on a sample of peripheral blood. The receptors originated from a man between 18 and 35 years old with active or convalescent COVID-19. Each CDR3 is given with its conserved first and last residue. The order of the fields is V gene, J gene, CDR3 protein.

v_call: TRBV5-1; j_call: TRBJ1-1; cdr3_aa: CASSVDRANTEAFF
v_call: TRBV18; j_call: TRBJ1-2; cdr3_aa: CASSPGTGENYGYTF
v_call: TRBV19; j_call: TRBJ2-2; cdr3_aa: CASSLDSGVFDLNTGELFF
v_call: TRBV29-1; j_call: TRBJ2-1; cdr3_aa: CSVTGGNNEQFF
v_call: TRBV28; j_call: TRBJ1-3; cdr3_aa: CASSLVQGTGNTIYF
v_call: TRBV5-1; j_call: TRBJ2-4; cdr3_aa: CASSLGGYVLAKNIQYF
v_call: TRBV28; j_call: TRBJ1-3; cdr3_aa: CASSTGTATGNTIYF
v_call: TRBV7-8; j_call: TRBJ1-5; cdr3_aa: CASSQQYNSNQPQHF
v_call: TRBV5-1; j_call: TRBJ1-5; cdr3_aa: CASSLDSYQPQHF
v_call: TRBV18; j_call: TRBJ1-5; cdr3_aa: CASSQGAGNQPQHF
v_call: TRBV5-1; j_call: TRBJ2-2; cdr3_aa: CASSSVAGGPTGELFF
v_call: TRBV9; j_call: TRBJ1-1; cdr3_aa: CASSPRQTLNTEAFF
v_call: TRBV18; j_call: TRBJ2-7; cdr3_aa: CASSPRGASQGIYEQYF
v_call: TRBV5-6; j_call: TRBJ1-2; cdr3_aa: CASSLEVSNSDYGYTF
v_call: TRBV6-5; j_call: TRBJ2-1; cdr3_aa: CASVRGSSGHNEQFF
v_call: TRBV24-1; j_call: TRBJ2-3; cdr3_aa: CATSDRTSGRGGDTQYF
v_call: TRBV7-2; j_call: TRBJ2-2; cdr3_aa: CASSYVTGELFF
v_call: TRBV4-1; j_call: TRBJ1-1; cdr3_aa: CASSLRQFNTEAFF
v_call: TRBV28; j_call: TRBJ1-2; cdr3_aa: CASSFLDRGYGYTF
v_call: TRBV30; j_call: TRBJ2-2; cdr3_aa: CAWSQQGERAGELFF
v_call: TRBV6-1; j_call: TRBJ1-4; cdr3_aa: CASSAGTGEKLFF